This T cell receptor beta chain emerged from a study of graft-versus-host responses after intestinal transplantation. Details on this clone: No antigen is known for it.

This CDR3 has 12 residues. Trimming removed 6 bases from V and 7 bases from J, with 13 bases in between. CDR1 is LNHDA, CDR2 SQIVND, per germline (reference sequence). Whole-study findings and limits: When patients had graft-donor T cell macrochimerism, their allografts held high graft-versus-host to host-versus-graft clonal ratios.

This table comes from immunoSEQ multiplex PCR, and its TCRdb copy is limited to in-frame clones, with some not included. The top ten clones hold 1.1% of a sample with about 90,000 clones, about 93% of them seen once. This chain uses TRBV19 with TRBJ2-7, with a possible D match to TRBD2 (6 bases). This sequence originates from a human donor who was the organ donor for an intestinal transplant. Material: unstimulated CD8+ T cells sorted from spleen or lymph node cells, obtained before transplant. This CDR3 is CASREGPGEQYF. The CDR3 DNA sequence: TGTGCCAGTAGGGAGGGCCCGGGGGAGCAGTACTTC. Together with reference TRBV19 and TRBJ2-7, the CDR3 gives the full variable domain: DGGITQSPKYLFRKEGQNVTLSCEQNLNHDAMYWYRQDPGQGLRLIYYSQIVNDFQKGDIAEGYSVSREKKESFPLTVTSAQKNPTAFYLCASREGPGEQYFGPGTRLTVT.